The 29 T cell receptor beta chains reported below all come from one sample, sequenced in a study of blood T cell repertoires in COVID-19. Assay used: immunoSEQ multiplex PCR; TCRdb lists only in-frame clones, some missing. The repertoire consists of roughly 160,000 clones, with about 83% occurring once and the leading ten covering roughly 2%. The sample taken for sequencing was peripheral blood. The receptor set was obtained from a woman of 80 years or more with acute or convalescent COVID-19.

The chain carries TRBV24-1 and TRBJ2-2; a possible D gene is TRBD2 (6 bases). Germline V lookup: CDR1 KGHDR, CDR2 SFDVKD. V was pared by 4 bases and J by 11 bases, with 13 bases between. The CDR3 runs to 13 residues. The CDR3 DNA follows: TGTGCCACCAGTGACTCCCCCGGGAGAGAGCTGTTTTTT. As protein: CATSDSPGRELFF.

The CDR3 here is CASSSIDRGVYNEQFF. Written as DNA, the CDR3 is TGTGCCAGCAGCTCCATCGACAGGGGTGTCTACAATGAGCAGTTCTTC. The chain carries TRBV3-1 (or the pseudogene TRBV3-2) and TRBJ2-1, with 8 bases that match TRBD1. In germline, CDR1 is LGHDT, CDR2 YNNKEL (reference sequence). V lost 5 bases and J lost 3; bases outside the gene matches: 9. CDR3 length equals 16 residues.

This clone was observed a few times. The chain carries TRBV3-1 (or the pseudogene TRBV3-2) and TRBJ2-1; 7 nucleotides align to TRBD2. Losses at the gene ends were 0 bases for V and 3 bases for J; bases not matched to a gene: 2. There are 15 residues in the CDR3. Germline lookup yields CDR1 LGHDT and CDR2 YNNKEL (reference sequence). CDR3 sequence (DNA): TGTGCCAGCAGCCAAGATCCTAGCGGCTACAATGAGCAGTTCTTC. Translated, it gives CASSQDPSGYNEQFF.

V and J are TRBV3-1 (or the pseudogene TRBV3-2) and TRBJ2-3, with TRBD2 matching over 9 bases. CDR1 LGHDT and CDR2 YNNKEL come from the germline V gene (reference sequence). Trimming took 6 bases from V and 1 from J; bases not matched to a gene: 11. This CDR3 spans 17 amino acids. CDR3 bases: TGTGCCAGCAGTGTCCTTAGCGGGGGCCAAGGCACAGATACGCAGTATTTT. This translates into CASSVLSGGQGTDTQYF.

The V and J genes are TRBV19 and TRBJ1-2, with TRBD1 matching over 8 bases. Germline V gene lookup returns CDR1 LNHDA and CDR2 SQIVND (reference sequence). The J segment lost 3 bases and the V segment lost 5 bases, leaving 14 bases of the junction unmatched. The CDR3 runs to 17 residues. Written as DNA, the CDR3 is TGTGCCAGTAGTTTCCGGGACAGGCATCAAAGCGACTATGGCTACACCTTC. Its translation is CASSFRDRHQSDYGYTF. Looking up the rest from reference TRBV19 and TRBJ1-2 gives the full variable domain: DGGITQSPKYLFRKEGQNVTLSCEQNLNHDAMYWYRQDPGQGLRLIYYSQIVNDFQKGDIAEGYSVSREKKESFPLTVTSAQKNPTAFYLCASSFRDRHQSDYGYTFGSGTRLTVV.

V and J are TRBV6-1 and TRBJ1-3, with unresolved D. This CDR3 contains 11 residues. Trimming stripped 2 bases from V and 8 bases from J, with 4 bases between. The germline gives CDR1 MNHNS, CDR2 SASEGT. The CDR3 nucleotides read TGTGCCAGCAGTGAACGGTACACCATATATTTT. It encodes CASSERYTIYF.

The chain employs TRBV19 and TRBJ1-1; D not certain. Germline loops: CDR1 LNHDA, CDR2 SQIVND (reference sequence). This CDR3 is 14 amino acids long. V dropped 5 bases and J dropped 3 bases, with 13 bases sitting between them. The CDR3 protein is CASSLFLVDTEAFF. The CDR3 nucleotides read TGTGCCAGTAGTCTATTTTTAGTCGACACTGAAGCTTTCTTT.

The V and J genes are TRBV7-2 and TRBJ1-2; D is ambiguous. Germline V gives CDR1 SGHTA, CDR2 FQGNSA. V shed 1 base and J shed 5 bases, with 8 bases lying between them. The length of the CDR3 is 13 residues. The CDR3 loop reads CASSLDEAYGYTF. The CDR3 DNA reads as TGTGCCAGCAGCTTAGATGAGGCATATGGCTACACCTTC.

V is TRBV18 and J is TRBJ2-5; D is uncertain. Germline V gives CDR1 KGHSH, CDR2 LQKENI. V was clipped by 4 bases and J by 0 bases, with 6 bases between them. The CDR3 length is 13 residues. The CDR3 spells CASSRANQETQYF. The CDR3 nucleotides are TGTGCCAGCTCACGGGCAAACCAAGAGACCCAGTACTTC.

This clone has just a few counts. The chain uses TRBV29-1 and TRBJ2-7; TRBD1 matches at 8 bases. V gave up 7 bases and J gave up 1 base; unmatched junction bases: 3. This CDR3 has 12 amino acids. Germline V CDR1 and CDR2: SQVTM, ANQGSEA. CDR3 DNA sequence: TGCAGCGCGGGACAGGATTCCTACGAGCAGTACTTC. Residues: CSAGQDSYEQYF.

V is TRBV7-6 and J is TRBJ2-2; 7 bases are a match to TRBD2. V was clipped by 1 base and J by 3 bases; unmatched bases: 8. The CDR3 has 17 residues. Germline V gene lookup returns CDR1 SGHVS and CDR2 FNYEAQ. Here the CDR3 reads CASSLVSPGLHTGELFF. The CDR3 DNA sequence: TGTGCCAGCAGCTTAGTATCCCCGGGACTACACACCGGGGAGCTGTTTTTT.

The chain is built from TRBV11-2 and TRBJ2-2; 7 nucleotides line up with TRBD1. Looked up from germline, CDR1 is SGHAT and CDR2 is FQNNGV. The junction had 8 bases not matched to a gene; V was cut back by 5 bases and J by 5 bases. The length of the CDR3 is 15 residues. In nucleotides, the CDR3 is TGTGCCAGCAGCCCCACAGGGGTTCGGACCGGGGAGCTGTTTTTT. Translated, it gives CASSPTGVRTGELFF.

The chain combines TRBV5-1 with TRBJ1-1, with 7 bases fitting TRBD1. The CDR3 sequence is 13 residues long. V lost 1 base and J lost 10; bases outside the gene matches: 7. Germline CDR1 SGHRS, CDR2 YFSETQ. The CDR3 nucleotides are TGCGCCAGCAGCTTGACAGGGACAGAACGAGCTTTCTTT. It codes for CASSLTGTERAFF.

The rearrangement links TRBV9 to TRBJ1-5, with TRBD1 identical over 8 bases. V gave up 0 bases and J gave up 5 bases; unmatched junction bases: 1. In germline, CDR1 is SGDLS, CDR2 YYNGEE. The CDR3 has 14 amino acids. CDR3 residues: CASSVGTGYQPQHF. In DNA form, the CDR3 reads TGTGCCAGCAGCGTAGGGACAGGGTATCAGCCCCAGCATTTT.

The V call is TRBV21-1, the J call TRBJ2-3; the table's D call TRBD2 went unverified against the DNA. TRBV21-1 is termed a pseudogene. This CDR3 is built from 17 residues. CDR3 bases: TGTGCCAGCAGCTTAGGTAGCGGGGCAGGGCCACCAGATACGCAGTATTTT. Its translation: CASSLGSGAGPPDTQYF.

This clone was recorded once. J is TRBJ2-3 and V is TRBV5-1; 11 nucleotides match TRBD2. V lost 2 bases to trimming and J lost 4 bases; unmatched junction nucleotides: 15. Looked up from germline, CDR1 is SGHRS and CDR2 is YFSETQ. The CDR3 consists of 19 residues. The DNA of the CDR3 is TGCGCCAGCAGCTTATCCGCTCCTCTACTAGCGGGGGTGGCAGATACGCAGTATTTT. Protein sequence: CASSLSAPLLAGVADTQYF.

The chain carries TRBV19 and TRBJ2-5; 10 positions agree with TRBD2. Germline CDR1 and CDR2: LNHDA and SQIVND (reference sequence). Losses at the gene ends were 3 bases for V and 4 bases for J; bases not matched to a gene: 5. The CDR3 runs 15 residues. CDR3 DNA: TGTGCCAGTAGTATCCGGTTAGCGGGAGGAGAGACCCAGTACTTC. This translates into CASSIRLAGGETQYF.

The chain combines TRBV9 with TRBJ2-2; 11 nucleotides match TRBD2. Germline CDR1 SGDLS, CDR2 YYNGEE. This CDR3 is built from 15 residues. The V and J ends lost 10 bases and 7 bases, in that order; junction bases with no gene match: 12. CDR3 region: CARGLAGGLGGELFF. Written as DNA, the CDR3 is TGTGCCCGCGGATTAGCGGGGGGGCTTGGCGGGGAGCTGTTTTTT.

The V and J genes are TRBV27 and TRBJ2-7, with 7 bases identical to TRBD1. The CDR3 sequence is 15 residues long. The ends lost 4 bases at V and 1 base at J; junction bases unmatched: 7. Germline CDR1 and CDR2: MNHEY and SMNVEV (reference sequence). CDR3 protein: CASSSQGTKSYEQYF. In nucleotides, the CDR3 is TGTGCCAGCAGTTCACAGGGGACAAAATCCTACGAGCAGTACTTC.

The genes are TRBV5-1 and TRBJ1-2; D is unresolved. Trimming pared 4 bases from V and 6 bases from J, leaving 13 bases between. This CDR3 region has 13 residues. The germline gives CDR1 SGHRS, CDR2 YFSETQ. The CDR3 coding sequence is TGCGCCAGCAGCATGGGAGGGCCTAATGGCTACACCTTC. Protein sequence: CASSMGGPNGYTF.

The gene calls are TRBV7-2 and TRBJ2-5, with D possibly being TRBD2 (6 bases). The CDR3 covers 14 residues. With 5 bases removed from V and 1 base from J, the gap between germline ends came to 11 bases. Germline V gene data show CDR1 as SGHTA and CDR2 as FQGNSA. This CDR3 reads CASSPRDFQETQYF. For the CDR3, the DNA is TGTGCCAGCAGCCCCCGGGACTTCCAAGAGACCCAGTACTTC.

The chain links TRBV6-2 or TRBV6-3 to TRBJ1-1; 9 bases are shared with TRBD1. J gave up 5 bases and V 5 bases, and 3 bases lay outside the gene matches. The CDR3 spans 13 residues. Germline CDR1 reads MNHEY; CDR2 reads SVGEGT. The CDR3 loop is CASSTDRGTEAFF. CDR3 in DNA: TGTGCCAGCAGTACGGACAGGGGAACTGAAGCTTTCTTT.

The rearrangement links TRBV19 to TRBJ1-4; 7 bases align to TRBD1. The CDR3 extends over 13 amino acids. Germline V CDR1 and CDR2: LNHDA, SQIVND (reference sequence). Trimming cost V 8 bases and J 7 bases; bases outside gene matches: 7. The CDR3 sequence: CASQGGDGEKLFF. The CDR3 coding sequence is TGTGCCAGTCAAGGGGGCGACGGTGAAAAACTGTTTTTT.

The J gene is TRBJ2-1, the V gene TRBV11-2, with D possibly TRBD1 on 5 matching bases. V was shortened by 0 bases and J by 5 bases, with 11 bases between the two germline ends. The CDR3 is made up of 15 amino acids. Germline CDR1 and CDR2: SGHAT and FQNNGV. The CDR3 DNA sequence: TGTGCCAGCAGCTTAGAAGGGGCGAAGAACAATGAGCAGTTCTTC. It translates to CASSLEGAKNNEQFF.

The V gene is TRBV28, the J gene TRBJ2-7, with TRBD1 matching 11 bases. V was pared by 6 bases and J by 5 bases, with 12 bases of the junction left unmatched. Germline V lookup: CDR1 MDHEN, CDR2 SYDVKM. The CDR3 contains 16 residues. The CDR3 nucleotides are TGTGCCAGCAGCCCGACCCGGGACAGGGGGATCCACGAGCAGTACTTC. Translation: CASSPTRDRGIHEQYF. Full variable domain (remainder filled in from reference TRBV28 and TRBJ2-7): DVKVTQSSRYLVKRTGEKVFLECVQDMDHENMFWYRQDPGLGLRLIYFSYDVKMKEKGDIPEGYSVSREKKERFSLILESASTNQTSMYLCASSPTRDRGIHEQYFGPGTRLTVT.

The CDR3: CASSFGPKSNGYNEQFF. CDR3 nucleotide sequence: TGTGCCAGCAGCTTTGGCCCCAAATCGAACGGGTACAATGAGCAGTTCTTC. The rearrangement links TRBV7-3 to TRBJ2-1; the D is unclear. V dropped 3 bases and J dropped 4 bases, with 19 bases sitting between them. Germline-derived CDR1 and CDR2 are SGHTA and FQGTGA. The CDR3 runs 17 residues.

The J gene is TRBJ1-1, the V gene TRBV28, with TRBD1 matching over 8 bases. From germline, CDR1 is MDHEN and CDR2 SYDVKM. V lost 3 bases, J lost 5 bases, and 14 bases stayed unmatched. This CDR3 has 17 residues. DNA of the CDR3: TGTGCCAGCAGTTTGGTGGGACAGGCGGGCCCCCTTACTGAAGCTTTCTTT. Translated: CASSLVGQAGPLTEAFF. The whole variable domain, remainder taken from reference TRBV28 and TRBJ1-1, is DVKVTQSSRYLVKRTGEKVFLECVQDMDHENMFWYRQDPGLGLRLIYFSYDVKMKEKGDIPEGYSVSREKKERFSLILESASTNQTSMYLCASSLVGQAGPLTEAFFGQGTRLTVV.

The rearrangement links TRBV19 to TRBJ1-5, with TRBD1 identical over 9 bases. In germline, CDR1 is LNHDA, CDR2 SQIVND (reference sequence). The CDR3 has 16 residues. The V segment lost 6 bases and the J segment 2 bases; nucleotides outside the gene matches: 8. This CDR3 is CASSLPGQGGNQPQHF. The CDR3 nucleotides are TGTGCCAGTAGCCTCCCGGGACAGGGAGGCAATCAGCCCCAGCATTTT.

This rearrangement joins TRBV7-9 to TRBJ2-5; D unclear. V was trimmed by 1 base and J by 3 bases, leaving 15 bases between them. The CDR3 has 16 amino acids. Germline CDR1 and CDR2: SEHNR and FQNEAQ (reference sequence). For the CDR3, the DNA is TGTGCCAGCAGCTTAGAATTGGCCAGGTCAAAAGAGACCCAGTACTTC. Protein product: CASSLELARSKETQYF.